This T cell receptor beta chain originates from a study of identical twins. TCRdb analysed the 5' RACE reads with MiXCR anew, one entry per CDR3 protein. The table shows 250,000 to 350,000 distinct CDR3 sequences, with less than 9% occurring only once. In this sample, this clonotype turned up many times. The antigen is undetermined. Whole-study results and caveats: Abundant beta clonotypes from cord blood bore fewer insertions; memory repertoires lacked this pattern. Twin pairs had excess sharing that was weaker in beta out-of-frame sequences. The presence of invariant MAIT and iNKT cells could partly confound analyses of zero-insertion sequences.

The CDR3 length is 12 residues. The V and J ends lost 3 bases and 4 bases respectively, with 6 bases between them. The germline V gene encodes CDR1 MGHRA and CDR2 YSYEKL. Another study also made use of these data, one on yellow fever vaccine responses in identical twins.

The clonotype comes from a woman between 18 and 30 years old in good health. This rearrangement joins TRBV4-1 to TRBJ2-5; unclear D gene. The sequenced material came from memory (CD45RO+) T cells sorted from blood. CDR3 in amino acids: CASSQNGETQYF. The CDR3 coding sequence is TGCGCCAGCAGCCAGAATGGAGAGACCCAGTACTTC.